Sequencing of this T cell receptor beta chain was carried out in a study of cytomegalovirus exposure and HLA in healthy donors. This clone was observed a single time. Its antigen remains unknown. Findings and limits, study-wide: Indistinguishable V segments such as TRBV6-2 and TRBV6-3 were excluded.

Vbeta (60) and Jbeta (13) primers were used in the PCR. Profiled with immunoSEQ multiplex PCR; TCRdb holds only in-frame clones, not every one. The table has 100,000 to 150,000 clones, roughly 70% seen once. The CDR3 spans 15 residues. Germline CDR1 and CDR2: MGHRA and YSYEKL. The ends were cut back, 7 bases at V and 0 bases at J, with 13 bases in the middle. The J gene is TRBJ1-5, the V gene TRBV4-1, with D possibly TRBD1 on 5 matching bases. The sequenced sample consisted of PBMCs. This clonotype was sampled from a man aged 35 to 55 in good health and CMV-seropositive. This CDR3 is CASNTAGNSNQPQHF. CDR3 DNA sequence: TGCGCCAGCAATACGGCAGGGAATAGCAATCAGCCCCAGCATTTT.